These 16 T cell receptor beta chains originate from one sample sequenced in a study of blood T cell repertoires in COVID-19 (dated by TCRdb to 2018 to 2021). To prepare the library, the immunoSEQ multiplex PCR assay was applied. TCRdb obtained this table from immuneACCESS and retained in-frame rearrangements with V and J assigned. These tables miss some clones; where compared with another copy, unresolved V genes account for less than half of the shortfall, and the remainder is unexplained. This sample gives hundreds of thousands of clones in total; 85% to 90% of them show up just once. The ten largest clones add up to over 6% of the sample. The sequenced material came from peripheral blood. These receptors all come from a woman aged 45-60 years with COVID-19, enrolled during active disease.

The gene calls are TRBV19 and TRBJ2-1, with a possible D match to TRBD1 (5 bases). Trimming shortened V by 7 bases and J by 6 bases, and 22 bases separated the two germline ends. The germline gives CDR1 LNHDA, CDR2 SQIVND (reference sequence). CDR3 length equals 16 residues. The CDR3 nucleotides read TGTGCCAGTACCCCATTGGGGCGGTCCCTAGGCAATGAGCAGTTCTTC. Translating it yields CASTPLGRSLGNEQFF.

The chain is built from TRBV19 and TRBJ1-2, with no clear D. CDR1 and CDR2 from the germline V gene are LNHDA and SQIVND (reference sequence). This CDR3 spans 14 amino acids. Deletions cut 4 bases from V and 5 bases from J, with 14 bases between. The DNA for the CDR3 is TGTGCCAGTAGTAGGCTACAGCTTCCATATGGCTACACCTTC. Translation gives CASSRLQLPYGYTF.

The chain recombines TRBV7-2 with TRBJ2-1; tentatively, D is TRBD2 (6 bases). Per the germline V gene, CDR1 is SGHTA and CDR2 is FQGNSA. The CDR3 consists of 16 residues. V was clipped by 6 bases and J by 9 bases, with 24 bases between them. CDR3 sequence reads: CASSPPGVSGSSEQFF. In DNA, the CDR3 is TGTGCCAGCAGTCCCCCCGGAGTTTCCGGGAGTAGTGAGCAGTTCTTC.

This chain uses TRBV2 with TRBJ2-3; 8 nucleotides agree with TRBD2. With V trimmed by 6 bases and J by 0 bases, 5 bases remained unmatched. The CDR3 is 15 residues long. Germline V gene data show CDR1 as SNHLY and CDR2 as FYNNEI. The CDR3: CASSLAGPSTDTQYF. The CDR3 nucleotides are TGTGCCAGCAGCCTAGCGGGCCCCAGCACAGATACGCAGTATTTT.

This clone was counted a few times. The DNA for the CDR3 is TGTGCCAGCAGTGCGACTAGCGGGAGGGTCAGTGAGCAGTTCTTC. This sequence encodes CASSATSGRVSEQFF. V and J are TRBV28 and TRBJ2-1; 14 nucleotides line up with TRBD2. The V and J ends lost 5 bases and 9 bases, in that order; junction bases with no gene match: 6. This CDR3 is 15 amino acids long. CDR1 MDHEN and CDR2 SYDVKM come from the germline V gene.

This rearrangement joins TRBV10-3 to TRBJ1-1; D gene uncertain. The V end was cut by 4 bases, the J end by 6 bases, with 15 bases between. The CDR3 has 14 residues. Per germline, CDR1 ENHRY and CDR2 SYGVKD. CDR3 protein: CAISVSPADPEAFF. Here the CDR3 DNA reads TGTGCCATCAGTGTATCCCCAGCGGACCCTGAAGCTTTCTTT.

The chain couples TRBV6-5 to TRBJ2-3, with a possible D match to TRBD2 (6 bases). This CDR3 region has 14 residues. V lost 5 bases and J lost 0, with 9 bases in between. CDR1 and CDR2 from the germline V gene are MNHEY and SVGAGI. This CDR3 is CASSLAISTDTQYF. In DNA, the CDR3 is TGTGCCAGCAGTCTAGCGATTAGCACAGATACGCAGTATTTT.

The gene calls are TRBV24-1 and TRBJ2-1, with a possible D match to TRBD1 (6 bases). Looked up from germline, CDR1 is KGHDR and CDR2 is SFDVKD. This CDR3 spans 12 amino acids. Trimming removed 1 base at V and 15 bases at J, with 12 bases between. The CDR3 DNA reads TGTGCCACCAGTGATTTTGGAGGACAGTTGTTCTTC. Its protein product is CATSDFGGQLFF.

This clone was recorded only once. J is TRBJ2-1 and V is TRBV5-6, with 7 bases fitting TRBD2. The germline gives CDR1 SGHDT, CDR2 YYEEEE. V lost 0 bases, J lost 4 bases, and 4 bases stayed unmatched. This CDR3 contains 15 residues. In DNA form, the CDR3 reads TGTGCCAGCAGCTTGGGGTCTAGCGGATACAATGAGCAGTTCTTC. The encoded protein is CASSLGSSGYNEQFF.

In DNA, the CDR3 is TGTGCCAGCTCGCTGGGACTAGCGGAAGAGACCCAGTACTTC. Amino acid sequence: CASSLGLAEETQYF. The chain recombines TRBV18 with TRBJ2-5; TRBD2 matches 11 bases. CDR3 length: 14 residues. V lost 6 bases to trimming and J lost 3 bases; unmatched junction nucleotides: 3. Germline V lookup: CDR1 KGHSH, CDR2 LQKENI.

CDR3 coding DNA: TGTGCCAGTAGTGGGAGGGGCAAAAACTATGGCTACACCTTC. Its translation is CASSGRGKNYGYTF. The chain recombines TRBV19 with TRBJ1-2, with D possibly matching TRBD1 (5 bases). The CDR3 consists of 14 residues. The V end lost 5 bases, the J end lost 2 bases, and 12 bases lay between the germline ends. CDR1 is LNHDA and CDR2 is SQIVND in the germline V gene (reference sequence).

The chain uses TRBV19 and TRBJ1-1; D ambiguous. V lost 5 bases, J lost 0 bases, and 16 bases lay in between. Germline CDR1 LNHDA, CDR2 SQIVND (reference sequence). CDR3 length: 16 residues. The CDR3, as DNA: TGTGCCAGTAGTGACTGGGCAGGAGGTATGAACACTGAAGCTTTCTTT. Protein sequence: CASSDWAGGMNTEAFF.

CDR3 loop: CATSRGPGTSAPRKNIQYF. The CDR3 bases are TGTGCCACCAGCAGAGGACCCGGGACTAGCGCGCCGAGGAAAAACATTCAGTACTTC. The rearrangement links TRBV15 to TRBJ2-4; 10 bases match TRBD2. The germline CDR1 and CDR2 sequences are LNHNV and YYDKDF (reference sequence). This CDR3 contains 19 residues. V shed 1 base, J shed 4 bases, and the junction held 13 bases outside the gene matches.

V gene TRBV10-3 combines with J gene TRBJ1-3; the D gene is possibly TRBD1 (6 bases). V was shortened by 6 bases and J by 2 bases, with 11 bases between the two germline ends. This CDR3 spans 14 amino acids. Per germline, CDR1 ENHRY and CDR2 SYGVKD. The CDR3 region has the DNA TGTGCCATCAGGCCGACAGGTACTGGAAACACCATATATTTT. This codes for CAIRPTGTGNTIYF.

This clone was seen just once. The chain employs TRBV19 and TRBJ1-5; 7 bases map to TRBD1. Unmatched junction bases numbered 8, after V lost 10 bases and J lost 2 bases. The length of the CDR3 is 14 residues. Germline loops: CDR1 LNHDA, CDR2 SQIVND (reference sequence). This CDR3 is CATKPGTGNQPQHF. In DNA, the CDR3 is TGTGCCACTAAACCCGGGACAGGCAATCAGCCCCAGCATTTT.

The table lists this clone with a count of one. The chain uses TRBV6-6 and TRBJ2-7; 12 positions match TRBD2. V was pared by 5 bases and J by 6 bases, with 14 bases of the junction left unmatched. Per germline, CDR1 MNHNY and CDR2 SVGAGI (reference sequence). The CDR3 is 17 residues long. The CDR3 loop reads CASSRRLAGVGLGEQYF. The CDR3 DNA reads TGTGCCAGCAGTCGGCGACTAGCGGGAGTAGGGCTAGGCGAGCAGTACTTC.